What follows describes a single T cell receptor (beta chain). These data originate in a study of blood T cell repertoires in COVID-19. This CDR3 region has 15 residues. V lost 5 bases and J lost 1; bases outside the gene matches: 6. Germline values: CDR1 MGHDK, CDR2 SYGVNS. TCRdb's table, derived via immunoSEQ multiplex PCR, lists solely in-frame clones and lacks some. The data show about 150,000 clones, with 80% seen just once and approximately 5% held by the top ten. V and J are TRBV25-1 and TRBJ1-1; 8 positions agree with TRBD1. Sample: peripheral blood. The receptor comes from a woman aged 50 to 65 with acute or convalescent COVID-19. CDR3 sequence: CASSLAQGGNTEAFF. The CDR3 bases are TGTGCCAGCAGTTTAGCACAGGGGGGGAACACTGAAGCTTTCTTT.